This T cell receptor beta chain is from a study of beta chain features in type 1 diabetes. Overall study results and limits: VDJ junctions sequenced from type 1 diabetes patients showed fewer insertions and more deletions. The study left unresolved whether HLA type influences TCRB rearrangement. Shorter TCRB CDR3s, moderately but significantly so, were found in Type 1 diabetes patients in all four CD4+ subsets. The similarity of naive, central memory and Treg TCRB repertoires appeared greater among patients than among healthy donors.

The CDR3 runs to 15 residues. Germline CDR1 reads LNHNV; CDR2 reads YYDKDF (reference sequence). Trimming stripped 1 base from V and 3 bases from J, with 10 bases between. What was sequenced were expressed TCRB transcripts, since all of the isolated RNA had been reverse transcribed. Using immunoSEQ multiplex PCR, the repertoire was profiled, and TCRdb retains in-frame clones only, with some absent. The table lists about 230,000 clones, 16% of them singletons. Worth noting for this clone: Its antigen remains unidentified.

This sequence was found in a man aged 25 to 40 with type 1 diabetes. The source material was naive CD4+ T cells from blood. V gene TRBV15 combines with J gene TRBJ1-5; D unresolved. The CDR3: CATSRVYGNNQPQHF. The CDR3 nucleotides read TGTGCCACCAGCAGAGTCTATGGGAACAATCAGCCCCAGCATTTT. Complete variable domain (other parts from reference TRBV15 and TRBJ1-5): DAMVIQNPRYQVTQFGKPVTLSCSQTLNHNVMYWYQQKSSQAPKLLFHYYDKDFNNEADTPDNFQSRRPNTSFCFLDIRSPGLGDTAMYLCATSRVYGNNQPQHFGDGTRLSIL.